The entry below gives a single TCR beta chain sequence along with its context. Based on its abundance in the sample, this clonotype is medium-sized (0.01 to 0.1%). No base qualities exist here, and no much larger clone lies one base off it. PBMCs were labeled with CellTrace CFSE and were cultured for roughly six days in RPMI containing about 8.6% human serum plus peptide pools at about 1 ug/mL each. On a BD FACSAria, proliferating CD4 T cells were sorted without fixation as live CD56-CD19-CD16-CD3+CD4+ CFSE-low cells. The enrolled adults were healthy, and microneutralization screening showed them to be seronegative for ZIKV, JEV, YFV, DENV and WNV. Samples were obtained from a phase 1, double-blinded, randomized, placebo-controlled trial of an alum-adjuvanted Zika purified-inactivated virus (ZPIV) vaccine. Peripheral blood mononuclear cells were isolated by standard procedure and stored frozen in liquid nitrogen until use.

V ends up 4 bases short and J 2 bases short, with an unmatched junction base count of 2. The CDR3 runs 15 amino acids, cysteine and phenylalanine included. Just CDR3 DNA is preserved here, 45 bases in frame from base 1. CDR1 and CDR2, per the germline V gene, are SNHLY and FYNNEI. This sample was included in a study of Japanese encephalitis immunity and Zika vaccine responses (dated by TCRdb to the early 2020s). Background for the entire study: Each included participant got alum-adjuvanted ZPIV three times, at weeks 0, 4 and 28, with every dose being 5.0 ug. Over 9 participants were given two doses of JEV vaccine (IXIARO) 28 days apart, two to three months before the first ZPIV dose. Before ZPIV, about twelve participants got a single dose of YFV vaccine (YF-VAX), while nine participants were flavivirus-naive. Five or six representative participants per pre-vaccination group were picked for TCR sequencing, using samples from week 52 and from week 0, the point after pre-vaccination but before ZPIV. TCR repertoires were also analyzed from three flavivirus-naive individuals at weeks 2, 6 and 52 after starting ZPIV vaccination. Stimulations used ZIKV structural-protein peptide pools split into flavivirus-conserved and non-conserved sets, or JEV or YFV peptides matching the pre-vaccination. The ZIKV peptides, 15-mers that overlapped by 11 residues, were chosen for containing NetMHCpan/NetMHCII-predicted epitopes with affinity below 50 nM. The study tested whether prior Japanese encephalitis virus (JEV) or yellow fever virus (YFV) vaccination shaped CD4 T cell responses to the Zika vaccine. The investigation overall reported the following: CD8 T cell responses of very low magnitude were detected against ZIKV peptide pools and were observed in only a few individuals. Repertoire similarity across time-points and stimulations was higher in JEV-pre-vaccinated donors than in YFV-pre-vaccinated donors, indicating more clonotypes shared between ZIKV and JEV stimulation. After ZPIV, repertoire richness of CD4 T cells responding to conserved ZIKV epitopes significantly decreased in JEV-pre-vaccinated donors. The analysis covered only a subset of trial participants who had three doses and adequate samples, rather than the whole vaccinated cohort. The samples grouped by participant and showed no similarity across individuals, which suggests that no public TCRs were detected. Peptide-pool deconvolution was not performed because of sample size limitations, and consequently the individual peptides driving cross-reactive responses were not identified.

The receptor library was made with 5' RACE. TCRbeta libraries were pooled in proportion to their sorted cell numbers before sequencing. Total RNA from sorted cells was extracted with RNAzol RT, and cDNA was made with an oligo(dT) primer and a template-switching oligo. The TCRbeta V-CDR3-J region was amplified by PCR with Kapa HiFi between a SMARTer oligo primer and a TCRbeta constant-region primer. A second PCR attached Illumina adaptors and sample-specific index barcodes, followed by HighPrep bead cleanup and Bioanalyzer confirmation of a band of roughly 650 bp. The libraries were sequenced on an Illumina MiSeq using 2x151 bp paired-end reads. Per the source publication's procedure: Reads were demultiplexed with an in-house Java program, and MiXCR assigned TCRbeta annotations and counted clonotypes. Repertoire overlap was assessed with Morisita-Horn indices from the R package vegan, and UPGMA clustering and Circos plots of recurring clonotypes were generated. Shannon diversity and richness were each normalized to the maximum value possible given the input cell numbers, so the resulting values fell between 0 and 1. MUSCLE was used to align CDR3beta sequences, SeqinR to compute distances, and R to plot multidimensional scaling. The public reads were run again by TCRdb, first through fastp at Q25 and then through MiXCR, and only productive beta chains were kept. Identical CDR3 protein sequences are pooled into one entry, listed with their most common genes and DNA. TCRdb, rather than the study authors, made the V and J calls. Present in this sample are about 350 distinct CDR3 sequences, roughly 2.7% of which were seen just once. The ten top clones hold approximately 35% of the sample.

The chain employs TRBV2 and TRBJ2-6, with 7 central nucleotides matching TRBD1. The TCR comes from an adult woman who received an inactivated Zika virus vaccine. Sequences were derived from antigen-activated CD4+ T cells from blood, cultured, sampled during a Zika inactivated vaccine study. This receptor carries the CDR3 CASSVDRAGANVLTF. The sequenced DNA: TGTGCCAGCAGTGTAGACAGGGCTGGGGCCAACGTCCTGACTTTC.